The clone carrying this TCR beta chain was detected only a few times. Its specificity is unknown. This sample stems from a study of metastatic and nonmetastatic thyroid tumors. Background on the study: Repertoire data that came from the blood and tumor or nodule tissue of malignant and benign thyroid patients were compared.

Study-level findings and limits: Malignant thyroid tumors reportedly had TCR beta diversity that was significantly higher than in benign nodules, in blood and tumor.

Looked up from germline, CDR1 is MNHEY and CDR2 is SMNVEV (reference sequence). This CDR3 spans 13 amino acids. V lost 3 bases, J lost 7 bases, and 10 bases lay in between. There were no patients who had received any treatment before thyroid surgery. Original handling: The study's classifier, a distant-metastasis tool for papillary thyroid cancer, was built using CDR3 differences across clinicopathological groups. TCRdb reassembled clones from the PCR reads with MiXCR. Clone size and V and J calls follow TCRdb, not the original study. Here the sample spans about 38,000 clones, over 40% being singletons.

The specimen sequenced was tumor tissue. This chain uses TRBV27 with TRBJ2-1, with D possibly matching TRBD2 (5 bases). This TCR was sampled from a male donor with papillary thyroid cancer or a benign thyroid nodule (not recorded which). Some clones in this sample may be carry-over from other donors' samples. DNA of the CDR3: TGTGCCAGCAGTTTTCGGGGAAGGAATGAGCAGTTCTTC. Translation: CASSFRGRNEQFF.